This T cell receptor (beta chain) originates from a study of blood T cell repertoires in COVID-19. Germline CDR1 reads LNHDA; CDR2 reads SQIVND (reference sequence). V lost 5 bases, J lost 8 bases, and 6 bases stayed unmatched. This CDR3 has 13 amino acids. Original data processing: Amplification from reference gene primers served as the basis for estimated nucleated cell counts. The table came from immunoSEQ multiplex PCR; TCRdb's copy has only in-frame clones and leaves some out. D and trimming were read from the DNA, whereas the V and J calls and clone size are those reported in that table. Of fewer than 400,000 clones in the sample, 70% to 90% were seen once.

The J gene is TRBJ1-1, the V gene TRBV19; 9 bases are shared with TRBD1. The material sequenced was peripheral blood. This TCR was recovered from a human donor in a cohort sampled during active COVID-19. The CDR3 region has the DNA TGTGCCAGTAGTGCAGACAGGGGGAGAGAAGCTTTCTTT. It yields the protein CASSADRGREAFF. The full variable domain, with the rest looked up from reference TRBV19 and TRBJ1-1, is DGGITQSPKYLFRKEGQNVTLSCEQNLNHDAMYWYRQDPGQGLRLIYYSQIVNDFQKGDIAEGYSVSREKKESFPLTVTSAQKNPTAFYLCASSADRGREAFFGQGTRLTVV.